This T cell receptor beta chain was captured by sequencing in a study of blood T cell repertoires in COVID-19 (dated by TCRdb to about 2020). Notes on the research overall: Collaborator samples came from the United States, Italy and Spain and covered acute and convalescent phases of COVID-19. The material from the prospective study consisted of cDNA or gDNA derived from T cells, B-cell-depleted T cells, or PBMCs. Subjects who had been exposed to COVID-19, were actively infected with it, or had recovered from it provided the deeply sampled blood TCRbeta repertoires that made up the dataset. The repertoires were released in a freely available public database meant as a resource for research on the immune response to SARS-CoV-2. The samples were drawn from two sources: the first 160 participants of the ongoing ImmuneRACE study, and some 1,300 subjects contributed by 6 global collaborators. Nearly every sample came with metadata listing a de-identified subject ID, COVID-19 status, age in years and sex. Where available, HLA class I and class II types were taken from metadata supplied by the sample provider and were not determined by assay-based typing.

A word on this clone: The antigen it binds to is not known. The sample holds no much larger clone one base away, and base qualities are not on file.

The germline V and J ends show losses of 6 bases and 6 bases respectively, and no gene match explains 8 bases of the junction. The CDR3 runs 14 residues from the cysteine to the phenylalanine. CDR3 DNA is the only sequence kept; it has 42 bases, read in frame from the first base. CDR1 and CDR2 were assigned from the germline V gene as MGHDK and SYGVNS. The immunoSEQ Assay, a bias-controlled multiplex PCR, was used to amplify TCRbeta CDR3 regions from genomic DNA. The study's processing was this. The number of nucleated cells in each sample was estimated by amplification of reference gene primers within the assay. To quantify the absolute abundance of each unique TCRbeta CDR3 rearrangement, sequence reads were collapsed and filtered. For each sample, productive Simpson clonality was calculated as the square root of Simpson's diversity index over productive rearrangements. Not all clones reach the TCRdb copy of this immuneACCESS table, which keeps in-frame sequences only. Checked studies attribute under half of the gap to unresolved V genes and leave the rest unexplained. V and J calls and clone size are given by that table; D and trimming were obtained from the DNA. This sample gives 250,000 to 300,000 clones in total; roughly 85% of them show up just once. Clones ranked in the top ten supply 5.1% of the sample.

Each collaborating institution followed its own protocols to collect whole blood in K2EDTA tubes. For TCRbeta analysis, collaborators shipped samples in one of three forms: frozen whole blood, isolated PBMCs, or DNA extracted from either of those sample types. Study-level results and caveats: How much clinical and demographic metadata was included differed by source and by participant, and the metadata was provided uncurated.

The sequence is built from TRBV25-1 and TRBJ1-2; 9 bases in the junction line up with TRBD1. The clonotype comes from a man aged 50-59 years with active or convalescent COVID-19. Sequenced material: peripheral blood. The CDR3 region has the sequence CASRETGGIHGYTF. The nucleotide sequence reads TGTGCCAGCAGAGAGACAGGGGGTATCCATGGCTACACCTTC.